Below are 30 T cell receptor beta chains sequenced from a single sample in a study of early T cells in non-severe SARS-CoV-2 infection (TCRdb year 2021). Libraries came from 5' RACE. Reads for this sample came from a NextSeq 500. TCRdb reanalyzed the raw reads on its own, using fastp at Q25 for trimming and MiXCR for clone calling, and kept in-frame beta chains. Here each entry gathers all rows of one CDR3 protein and keeps the most common genes and DNA. The table for this sample lists under 65,000 distinct CDR3 sequences; approximately 12% of them were counted only once. Together, the top ten hold 9.1% of the sample. Sequencing used whole blood. These receptors originate from an adult who was a healthcare worker with PCR-confirmed SARS-CoV-2 infection or an uninfected control (not recorded which).

This clonotype was picked up many times. The chain recombines TRBV29-1 with TRBJ1-1, with 9 bases fitting TRBD1. Germline loops: CDR1 SQVTM, CDR2 ANQGSEA. Trimming cost V 4 bases and J 4 bases; bases outside gene matches: 13. The CDR3 length is 16 residues. The CDR3 protein is CSVGTPTGGMGTEAFF. In DNA form, the CDR3 reads TGCAGCGTTGGAACTCCGACAGGGGGTATGGGCACTGAAGCTTTCTTT.

The rearrangement uses TRBV6-5 and TRBJ1-1; 7 nucleotides line up with TRBD1. With V trimmed by 8 bases and J by 7 bases, 10 bases remained unmatched. There are 13 residues in the CDR3. The germline V gene encodes CDR1 MNHEY and CDR2 SVGAGI. This CDR3 is CASGIHRGGEAFF. CDR3 coding DNA: TGTGCCAGCGGAATCCACAGGGGAGGTGAAGCTTTCTTT.

Ten or more counts support this clonotype. The CDR3 loop is CASSEGGSRAYNEQFF. CDR3 in DNA: TGTGCCAGCAGTGAAGGTGGTAGCCGAGCCTACAATGAGCAGTTCTTC. The J gene is TRBJ2-1, the V gene TRBV6-4; D not resolved. Germline CDR1 MRHNA, CDR2 SNTAGT. Trimming pared 3 bases from V and 2 bases from J, leaving 14 bases between. The CDR3 is made up of 16 amino acids.

The genes are TRBV11-1 and TRBJ1-2; tentative D call: TRBD1 (6 bases). V shed 5 bases and J shed 8 bases, with 15 bases lying between them. The germline CDR1 and CDR2 sequences are SGHAT and FQDESV (reference sequence). The CDR3 consists of 13 residues. This chain's CDR3 is CASSIQRDIGYTF. In DNA form, the CDR3 reads TGTGCCAGCAGCATCCAGAGGGACATCGGCTACACCTTC.

This clonotype was detected many times. V usage is TRBV5-5 and J usage is TRBJ1-2; D is unresolved. Germline-derived CDR1 and CDR2 are SGHKS and YYEKEE (reference sequence). Trimming removed 5 bases from V and 7 bases from J, with 12 bases in between. There are 12 residues in the CDR3. The CDR3 region has the DNA TGTGCCAGCAGTATCTTGGAGGGTGGCTACACCTTC. Translation: CASSILEGGYTF.

This clonotype was seen at least ten times. The chain employs TRBV5-1 and TRBJ2-5, with D tentatively TRBD1 or TRBD2 (5 bases each). The V end lost 6 bases, the J end lost 1 base, and 13 bases lay between the germline ends. The germline gives CDR1 SGHRS, CDR2 YFSETQ. This CDR3 has 14 residues. For the CDR3, the DNA is TGCGCCAGCACCAGGGACGTCCCCCAAGAGACCCAGTACTTC. Translated: CASTRDVPQETQYF.

This rearrangement joins TRBV29-1 to TRBJ2-7; D is undetermined. CDR3 size: 12 residues. CDR1 SQVTM and CDR2 ANQGSEA come from the germline V gene. The germline V and J ends were trimmed by 4 bases and 2 bases, with 9 bases remaining between them. The CDR3 spells CSVAPNPYEQYF. CDR3 in DNA: TGCAGCGTTGCTCCGAACCCCTACGAGCAGTACTTC.

This clonotype has at least ten counts. The J gene is TRBJ1-2, the V gene TRBV29-1; 8 nucleotides agree with TRBD1. The germline V gene encodes CDR1 SQVTM and CDR2 ANQGSEA. The CDR3 is 13 residues long. The trim removed 6 bases at V and 8 bases at J, leaving 11 bases unmatched. CDR3 nucleotide sequence: TGCAGCGTGGAGGGACAGGCCCAAGGGGGCTACACCTTC. Translation: CSVEGQAQGGYTF.

The V gene is TRBV11-2, the J gene TRBJ2-7; 7 nucleotides match TRBD1. From germline, CDR1 is SGHAT and CDR2 FQNNGV. This CDR3 contains 15 residues. V lost 0 bases and J lost 2; bases outside the gene matches: 4. Written as DNA, the CDR3 is TGTGCCAGCAGCTTAGAAAGGACAGGCACCTACGAGCAGTACTTC. Its translation is CASSLERTGTYEQYF.

This clonotype was counted many times. The V and J genes are TRBV2 and TRBJ2-3, with 10 bases lining up with TRBD1. The CDR3 loop spans 13 amino acids. V lost 8 bases and J lost 2; bases outside the gene matches: 1. From germline, CDR1 is SNHLY and CDR2 FYNNEI. CDR3: CASGQGDTDTQYF. In nucleotides, the CDR3 is TGTGCCAGCGGACAGGGGGACACAGATACGCAGTATTTT.

The J gene is TRBJ1-4, the V gene TRBV11-2; D is perhaps TRBD1 (5 bases). Trimming took off 5 bases at V and 6 bases at J, with 7 bases between the two ends. The CDR3 sequence is 12 residues long. Germline V gives CDR1 SGHAT, CDR2 FQNNGV. DNA of the CDR3: TGTGCCAGCAGCCCACAGGATGAAAAACTGTTTTTT. Translation gives CASSPQDEKLFF.

In this sample, this clonotype turned up many times. The J gene is TRBJ1-5, the V gene TRBV5-5, with D unclear. There are 14 residues in the CDR3. Germline-derived CDR1 and CDR2 are SGHKS and YYEKEE (reference sequence). Trimming shortened V by 0 bases and J by 0 bases, and 4 bases separated the two germline ends. CDR3 loop: CASSLEFSNQPQHF. CDR3 DNA sequence: TGTGCCAGCAGCTTGGAATTTAGCAATCAGCCCCAGCATTTT.

V usage is TRBV29-1 and J usage is TRBJ2-7, with D unclear. Between the trimmed V and J ends, which lost 4 bases and 7 bases, there was a span of 17 bases. Per the germline V gene, CDR1 is SQVTM and CDR2 is ANQGSEA. The CDR3 has 13 amino acids. In DNA form, the CDR3 reads TGCAGCGTTGCAGGTGGGCGGTCCTGGGAGCAGTACTTC. Amino acid sequence: CSVAGGRSWEQYF.

There are many counts of this clonotype. This rearrangement joins TRBV6-6 to TRBJ2-7; a weak D match, TRBD2 (6 bases). There are 17 residues in the CDR3. The V and J ends lost 0 bases and 0 bases respectively, with 15 bases between them. CDR1 is MNHNY and CDR2 is SVGAGI in the germline V gene (reference sequence). The CDR3 here is CASSYSISRDFSYEQYF. DNA of the CDR3: TGTGCCAGCAGTTACTCGATATCCCGGGACTTCTCCTACGAGCAGTACTTC.

J is TRBJ2-5 and V is TRBV12-3 or TRBV12-4; D ambiguous. This CDR3 spans 17 amino acids. Trimming pared 0 bases from V and 6 bases from J, leaving 20 bases between. CDR3 sequence reads: CASSLAQSSKTRKTQYF. As DNA, the CDR3 is TGTGCCAGCAGTTTAGCGCAGAGTTCAAAGACACGGAAGACCCAGTACTTC.

This clonotype came up a few times. CDR3 loop: CASSRDWISEQYF. The DNA of the CDR3 is TGTGCCAGCAGCCGGGACTGGATATCCGAGCAGTACTTC. V is TRBV12-3 or TRBV12-4 and J is TRBJ2-7, with D tentatively TRBD2 (6 bases). Trimming left V 6 bases short and J 6 bases short, with 15 bases between. CDR3 length equals 13 residues.

This clonotype has just a few counts. The chain has TRBV18 and TRBJ2-1, with 11 nucleotides matching TRBD2. Germline values: CDR1 KGHSH, CDR2 LQKENI. This CDR3 spans 13 amino acids. Losses at the gene ends were 6 bases for V and 11 bases for J; bases not matched to a gene: 6. The CDR3 loop reads CASSPTSGGQQFF. The CDR3 DNA follows: TGTGCCAGCTCTCCAACTAGCGGGGGCCAGCAGTTCTTC.

This clonotype was counted a few times. The rearrangement links TRBV7-9 to TRBJ2-1; 7 nucleotides line up with TRBD1. Germline V CDR1 and CDR2: SEHNR, FQNEAQ (reference sequence). The CDR3 is made up of 11 amino acids. V shed 10 bases and J 5 bases; nucleotides not matched to a gene: 2. The CDR3 loop reads CATGTDNEQFF. The CDR3 DNA follows: TGTGCCACCGGGACAGACAATGAGCAGTTCTTC. Full variable domain (remainder filled in from reference TRBV7-9 and TRBJ2-1): DTGVSQNPRHKITKRGQNVTFRCDPISEHNRLYWYRQTLGQGPEFLTYFQNEAQLEKSRLLSDRFSAERPKGSFSTLEIQRTEQGDSAMYLCATGTDNEQFFGPGTRLTVL.

The chain has TRBV6-5 and TRBJ2-7; TRBD1 matches at 11 bases. J gave up 3 bases and V 4 bases, and 5 bases lay outside the gene matches. CDR1 MNHEY and CDR2 SVGAGI come from the germline V gene. This CDR3 has 15 amino acids. The CDR3, as DNA: TGTGCCAGCAGTTTCTTCGGGACAGGGGGCTACGAGCAGTACTTC. It yields the protein CASSFFGTGGYEQYF.

This clonotype was found many times. The rearrangement uses TRBV14 and TRBJ2-7, with a possible D match to TRBD2 (5 bases). Germline V gives CDR1 SGHDN, CDR2 FVKESK. CDR3 length: 15 amino acids. Trimming pared 4 bases from V and 0 bases from J, leaving 13 bases between. The CDR3 nucleotides read TGTGCCAGCAGCCCCCGTGGGAGTAGCTCCTACGAGCAGTACTTC. Its translation: CASSPRGSSSYEQYF.

The chain carries TRBV29-1 and TRBJ1-6, with 8 positions matching TRBD1. Unmatched junction bases numbered 5, after V lost 7 bases and J lost 6 bases. There are 13 residues in the CDR3. Germline V lookup: CDR1 SQVTM, CDR2 ANQGSEA. As DNA, the CDR3 is TGCAGCGCCAAGGACAGGGTTAATTCACCCCTCCACTTT. It codes for CSAKDRVNSPLHF.

This clonotype was seen many times. In nucleotides, the CDR3 is TGTGCCAGCAGCGCGGGACAGGGGGCTTCCGAGCAGTACTTC. Its protein is CASSAGQGASEQYF. This chain uses TRBV9 with TRBJ2-7; 12 nucleotides line up with TRBD1. CDR3 length equals 14 residues. The germline CDR1 and CDR2 sequences are SGDLS and YYNGEE. The V gene end was trimmed by 3 bases and the J gene end by 6 bases; junction bases not matched to a gene: 4.

This clonotype has at least ten counts. The V and J genes are TRBV28 and TRBJ1-5; TRBD1 matches at 11 bases. Germline CDR1 MDHEN, CDR2 SYDVKM. The CDR3 has 16 amino acids. Trimming took 1 base from V and 5 from J; bases not matched to a gene: 4. The CDR3 region is CASSLSRTGGDQPQHF. The CDR3 DNA reads TGTGCCAGCAGTTTATCGAGGACAGGGGGCGATCAGCCCCAGCATTTT. Full variable domain (rest looked up from reference TRBV28 and TRBJ1-5): DVKVTQSSRYLVKRTGEKVFLECVQDMDHENMFWYRQDPGLGLRLIYFSYDVKMKEKGDIPEGYSVSREKKERFSLILESASTNQTSMYLCASSLSRTGGDQPQHFGDGTRLSIL.

In its sample, this clonotype was seen many times. J is TRBJ1-2 and V is TRBV29-1, with D hard to call. The CDR3 length is 13 residues. Germline lookup yields CDR1 SQVTM and CDR2 ANQGSEA. V was pared by 3 bases and J by 4 bases, with 12 bases between. CDR3 bases: TGCAGCGTTGACGGCGGCGGAGCCTATGGCTACACCTTC. It yields the protein CSVDGGGAYGYTF.

This clonotype appeared many times. J is TRBJ2-1 and V is TRBV4-3; TRBD2 matches 8 bases. Germline CDR1 LGHNA, CDR2 YSLEER. Losses at the gene ends were 6 bases for V and 6 bases for J; bases not matched to a gene: 10. The CDR3 length is 15 residues. The CDR3 nucleotides read TGCGCCAGCAGTCCAGCGGGAGTACCAAGCAATGAGCAGTTCTTC. Translating gives CASSPAGVPSNEQFF.

This clonotype is medium-sized within its sample. The chain couples TRBV29-1 to TRBJ2-7; TRBD1 matches at 7 bases. The trim removed 4 bases at V and 3 bases at J, leaving 6 bases unmatched. Germline values: CDR1 SQVTM, CDR2 ANQGSEA. The CDR3 covers 13 residues. CDR3: CSVAPGQNYEQYF. The CDR3 region has the DNA TGCAGCGTTGCTCCGGGACAGAACTACGAGCAGTACTTC.

This clonotype showed up many times. This sequence joins TRBV14 and TRBJ2-2; the D gene is possibly TRBD2 (5 bases). V was clipped by 1 base and J by 1 base, with 13 bases between them. The V gene's germline CDR1 is SGHDN and CDR2 FVKESK. The CDR3 covers 17 residues. The CDR3 nucleotides read TGTGCCAGCAGCCAAGTTTCGGGAACGGTGAACACCGGGGAGCTGTTTTTT. Protein sequence: CASSQVSGTVNTGELFF.

The rearrangement joins TRBV6-5 to TRBJ1-2; a possible D gene is TRBD1 (6 bases). The V end lost 8 bases, the J end lost 4 bases, and 14 bases lay between the germline ends. CDR1 and CDR2 (germline): MNHEY, SVGAGI. This CDR3 spans 13 amino acids. The CDR3 spells CASALTRGYGYTF. As DNA, the CDR3 is TGTGCCAGCGCCCTAACCAGGGGCTATGGCTACACCTTC.

This clonotype occurred a few times. This rearrangement joins TRBV20-1 to TRBJ1-2; D gene uncertain. The CDR3 is made up of 14 amino acids. Looked up from germline, CDR1 is DFQATT and CDR2 is SNEGSKA (reference sequence). The V and J ends lost 6 bases and 3 bases respectively, with 17 bases between them. In DNA, the CDR3 is TGCAGTGCGGACCCTCGGAGGAGCCACTATGGCTACACCTTC. Encoded protein: CSADPRRSHYGYTF.

This clonotype was detected ten times or more. The rearrangement uses TRBV7-3 and TRBJ2-1; D not resolved. Germline loops: CDR1 SGHTA, CDR2 FQGTGA. The CDR3 is 13 amino acids. V lost 0 bases and J 6 bases, leaving 6 bases between the germline ends. The CDR3 sequence: CASSLTSFNEQFF. The CDR3 DNA follows: TGTGCCAGCAGCTTAACAAGTTTCAATGAGCAGTTCTTC.